This T cell receptor (beta chain) was captured in a study of T cells after posttransplantation cyclophosphamide. Overall study results and limits: Tissue-infiltrating T cells from skin or gut overlapped little with blood T cells. Later blood repertoires were often dominated by clones from the donor CD8+ memory compartment. Recipient CMV seropositivity and CMV reactivation strongly tracked TRB clonality.

Control samples came 1 year after myeloablative marrow transplants with methotrexate plus calcineurin inhibitor. The V gene lost 3 bases and the J gene lost 9 bases, with 8 bases spanning the gap. This CDR3 spans 10 amino acids. CDR1 is DFQATT, CDR2 SNEGSKA, per germline (reference sequence). This clone showed up just once. What it binds is unknown. Libraries were prepared by immunoSEQ multiplex PCR; TCRdb keeps only in-frame clonotypes and omits some of them. The profile covers approximately 15,000 clones, with roughly 80% appearing a single time and around 2.8% taken by the ten largest. The sequencing used PBMCs, collected around 410 days after allogeneic stem cell transplant with calcineurin inhibitor and methotrexate. The clonotype comes from a male patient aged 30 to 39 who received an allogeneic stem cell transplant from an unrelated donor, was CMV-positive, and had acute and chronic GVHD. Some of the T cells may derive from the graft donor. This chain connects TRBV20-1 to TRBJ2-5; TRBD2 might be the D (6 bases). CDR3 sequence reads: CSASLASQYF. DNA for the CDR3: TGCAGTGCTAGCCTAGCGTCCCAGTACTTC.